Listed below are T cell receptor beta chains from one sample, sequenced in a study of T-cell reconstitution after alpha-beta-depleted transplantation in children. TCRdb used MiXCR to reprocess the PCR reads, holding one entry per CDR3 protein. The table shows about 110,000 distinct CDR3 sequences, with over 9% occurring only once. The source was PBMCs, collected before TCRalphabeta/CD19-depleted stem cell transplant. Receptor source: a boy between 2 and 10 years old with acute lymphoblastic leukemia, due to receive a stem cell transplant. Both conserved end residues are trimmed from each CDR3. Rows give clone size only sometimes, using once, few, many, or a class for an expanded clone.

j_gene | abundance | v_gene | CDR3aa
TRBJ2-1 | NA | TRBV29-1 | SGDRENEQF
TRBJ1-2 | NA | TRBV27 | ASGPDYGYT
TRBJ2-3 | NA | TRBV6-1 | ASSPSAGRVADMQY
TRBJ2-1 | many | TRBV6-1 | ASSKAGSSYNEQF
TRBJ2-1 | many | TRBV5-1 | ASSLGRNNNEQF
TRBJ1-2 | many | TRBV5-1 | ASSLESQANYGYT
TRBJ1-3 | NA | TRBV7-9 | ASSLGVQGGGNTIY
TRBJ2-7 | many | TRBV20-1 | SARAGVSYEQY
TRBJ2-2 | NA | TRBV30 | AWINLGGRAGELF
TRBJ2-3 | many | TRBV12-3/TRBV12-4 | ASSYTSGPTDTQY
TRBJ1-1 | few | TRBV19 | ASIEGTEAF
TRBJ2-2 | few | TRBV7-9 | ASSLYGGPGELF
TRBJ1-1 | few | TRBV7-9 | ASSLARGTEAF
TRBJ2-7 | NA | TRBV4-1 | ASSQDDRAPYEQY
TRBJ2-2 | many | TRBV12-3/TRBV12-4 | ASSYRGPGELF
TRBJ2-7 | NA | TRBV6-1 | ASTRTGGEGYEQY